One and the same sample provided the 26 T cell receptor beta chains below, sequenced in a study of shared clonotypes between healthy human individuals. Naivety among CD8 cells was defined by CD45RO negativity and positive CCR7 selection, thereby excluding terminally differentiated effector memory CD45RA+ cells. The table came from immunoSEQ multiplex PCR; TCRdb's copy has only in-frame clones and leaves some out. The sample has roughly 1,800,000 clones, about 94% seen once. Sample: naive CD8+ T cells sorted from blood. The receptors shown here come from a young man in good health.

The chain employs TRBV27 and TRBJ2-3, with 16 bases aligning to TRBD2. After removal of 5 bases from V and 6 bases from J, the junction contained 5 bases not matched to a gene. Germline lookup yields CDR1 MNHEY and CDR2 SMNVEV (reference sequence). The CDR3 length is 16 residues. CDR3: CASSIGTSGGADTQYF. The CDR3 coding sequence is TGTGCCAGCAGTATCGGGACTAGCGGGGGGGCGGATACGCAGTATTTT.

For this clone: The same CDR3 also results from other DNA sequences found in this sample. In DNA, the CDR3 is TGTGCCAGCAGCCTAGCGGGAGCCCCATACGAGCAGTACTTC. Translation gives CASSLAGAPYEQYF. The chain combines TRBV13 with TRBJ2-7, with 10 bases aligning to TRBD2. V lost 5 bases to trimming and J lost 4 bases; unmatched junction nucleotides: 5. Germline CDR1 PRHDT, CDR2 FYEKMQ (reference sequence). The CDR3 contains 14 residues.

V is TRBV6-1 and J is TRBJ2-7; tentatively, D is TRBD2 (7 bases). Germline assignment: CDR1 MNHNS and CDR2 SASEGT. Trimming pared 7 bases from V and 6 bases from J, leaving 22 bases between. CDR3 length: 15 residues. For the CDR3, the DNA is TGTGCCAGCAATAAACCGACAACCGGGGGGCTCGAGCAGTACTTC. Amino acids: CASNKPTTGGLEQYF.

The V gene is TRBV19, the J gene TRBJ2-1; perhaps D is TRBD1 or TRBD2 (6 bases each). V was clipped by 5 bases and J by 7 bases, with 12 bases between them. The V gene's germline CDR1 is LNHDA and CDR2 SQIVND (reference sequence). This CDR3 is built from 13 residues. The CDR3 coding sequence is TGTGCCAGTAGTTTGAGGGGGGCGAATGAGCAGTTCTTC. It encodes CASSLRGANEQFF.

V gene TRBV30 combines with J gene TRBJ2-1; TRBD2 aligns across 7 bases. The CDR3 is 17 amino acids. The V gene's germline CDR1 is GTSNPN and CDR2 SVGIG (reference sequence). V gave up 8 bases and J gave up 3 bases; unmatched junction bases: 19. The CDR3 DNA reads TGTGCCGGAGAACATCGGAGGACTAGAGTTATCTACAATGAGCAGTTCTTC. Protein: CAGEHRRTRVIYNEQFF.

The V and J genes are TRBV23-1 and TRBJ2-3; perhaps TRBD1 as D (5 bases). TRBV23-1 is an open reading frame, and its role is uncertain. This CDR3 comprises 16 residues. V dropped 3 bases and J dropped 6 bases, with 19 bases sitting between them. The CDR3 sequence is CASSHIGRAIRDTQYF. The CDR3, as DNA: TGCGCCAGCAGTCACATTGGCAGGGCGATACGGGATACGCAGTATTTT.

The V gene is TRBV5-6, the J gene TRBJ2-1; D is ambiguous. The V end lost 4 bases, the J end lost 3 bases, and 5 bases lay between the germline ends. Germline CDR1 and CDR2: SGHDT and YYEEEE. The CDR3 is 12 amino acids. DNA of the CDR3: TGTGCCAGCAGCCTTTACTACAATGAGCAGTTCTTC. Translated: CASSLYYNEQFF.

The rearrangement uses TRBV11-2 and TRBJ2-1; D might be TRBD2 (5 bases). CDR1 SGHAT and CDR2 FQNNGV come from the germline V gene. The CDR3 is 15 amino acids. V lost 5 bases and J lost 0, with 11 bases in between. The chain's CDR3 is CASSEDWSSYNEQFF. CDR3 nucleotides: TGTGCCAGCAGCGAGGACTGGAGCTCCTACAATGAGCAGTTCTTC.

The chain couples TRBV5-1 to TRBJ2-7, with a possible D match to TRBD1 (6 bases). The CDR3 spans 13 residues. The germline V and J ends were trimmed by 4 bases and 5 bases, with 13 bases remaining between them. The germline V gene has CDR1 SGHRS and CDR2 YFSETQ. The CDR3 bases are TGCGCCAGCAGCGTTTACCGGGACAACGAGCAGTACTTC. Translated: CASSVYRDNEQYF. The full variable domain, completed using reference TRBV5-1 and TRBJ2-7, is KAGVTQTPRYLIKTRGQQVTLSCSPISGHRSVSWYQQTPGQGLQFLFEYFSETQRNKGNFPGRFSGRQFSNSRSEMNVSTLELGDSALYLCASSVYRDNEQYFGPGTRLTVT.

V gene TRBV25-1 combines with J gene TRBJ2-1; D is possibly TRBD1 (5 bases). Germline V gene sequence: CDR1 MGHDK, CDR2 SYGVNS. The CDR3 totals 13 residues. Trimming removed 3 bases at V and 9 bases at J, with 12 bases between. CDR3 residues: CASSETFQGEQFF. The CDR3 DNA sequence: TGTGCCAGCAGTGAGACTTTTCAGGGTGAGCAGTTCTTC.

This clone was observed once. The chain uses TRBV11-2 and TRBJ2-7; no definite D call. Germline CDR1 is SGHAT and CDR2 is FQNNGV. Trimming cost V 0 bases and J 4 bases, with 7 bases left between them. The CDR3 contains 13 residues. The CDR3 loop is CASSLDLYYEQYF. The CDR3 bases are TGTGCCAGCAGCTTAGATCTCTATTACGAGCAGTACTTC.

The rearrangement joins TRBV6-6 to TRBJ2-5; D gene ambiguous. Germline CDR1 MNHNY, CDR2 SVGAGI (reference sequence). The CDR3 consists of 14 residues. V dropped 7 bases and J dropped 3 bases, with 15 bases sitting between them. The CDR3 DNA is TGTGCCAGCACCCCCCCCTTTGGGGAAGAGACCCAGTACTTC. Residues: CASTPPFGEETQYF.

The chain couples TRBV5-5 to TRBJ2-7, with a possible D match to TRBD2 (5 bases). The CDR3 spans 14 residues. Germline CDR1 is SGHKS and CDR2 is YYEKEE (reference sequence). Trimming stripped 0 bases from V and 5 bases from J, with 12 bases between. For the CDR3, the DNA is TGTGCCAGCAGCTTGGCGCGGGCCGCAGACGAGCAGTACTTC. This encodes CASSLARAADEQYF. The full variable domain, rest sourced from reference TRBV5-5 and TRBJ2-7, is DAGVTQSPTHLIKTRGQQVTLRCSPISGHKSVSWYQQVLGQGPQFIFQYYEKEERGRGNFPDRFSARQFPNYSSELNVNALLLGDSALYLCASSLARAADEQYFGPGTRLTVT.

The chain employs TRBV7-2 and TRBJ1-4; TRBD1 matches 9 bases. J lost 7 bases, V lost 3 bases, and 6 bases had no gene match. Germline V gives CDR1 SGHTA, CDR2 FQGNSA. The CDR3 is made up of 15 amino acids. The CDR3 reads CASSFPQGAFEKLFF. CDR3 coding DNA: TGTGCCAGCAGCTTCCCACAGGGGGCCTTTGAAAAACTGTTTTTT.

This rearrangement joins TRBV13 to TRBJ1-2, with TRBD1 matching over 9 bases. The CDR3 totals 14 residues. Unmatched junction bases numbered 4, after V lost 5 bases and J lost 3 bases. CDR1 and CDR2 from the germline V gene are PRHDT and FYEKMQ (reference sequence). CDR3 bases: TGTGCCAGCAGCCCTGGACAGGGGCACTATGGCTACACCTTC. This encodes CASSPGQGHYGYTF.

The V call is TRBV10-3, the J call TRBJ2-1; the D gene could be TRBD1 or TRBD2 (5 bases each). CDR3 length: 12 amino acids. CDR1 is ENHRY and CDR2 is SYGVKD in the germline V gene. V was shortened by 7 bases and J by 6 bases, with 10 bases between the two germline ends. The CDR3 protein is CAIMGEVNEQFF. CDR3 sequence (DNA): TGTGCCATCATGGGGGAAGTCAATGAGCAGTTCTTC.

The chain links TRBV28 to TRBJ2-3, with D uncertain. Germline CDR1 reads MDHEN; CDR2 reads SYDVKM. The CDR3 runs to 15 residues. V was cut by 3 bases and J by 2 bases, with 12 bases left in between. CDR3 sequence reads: CASSFRIDFTDTQYF. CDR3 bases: TGTGCCAGCAGTTTTAGAATAGACTTCACAGATACGCAGTATTTT.

CDR3 nucleotide sequence: TGTGCCAGCAGAACTAGCGTTTACTCCTACGAGCAGTACTTC. Translated, it gives CASRTSVYSYEQYF. The rearrangement links TRBV6-5 to TRBJ2-7; 7 nucleotides line up with TRBD2. The junction had 5 bases not matched to a gene; V was cut back by 6 bases and J by 0 bases. CDR1 is MNHEY and CDR2 is SVGAGI in the germline V gene. The CDR3 spans 14 residues.

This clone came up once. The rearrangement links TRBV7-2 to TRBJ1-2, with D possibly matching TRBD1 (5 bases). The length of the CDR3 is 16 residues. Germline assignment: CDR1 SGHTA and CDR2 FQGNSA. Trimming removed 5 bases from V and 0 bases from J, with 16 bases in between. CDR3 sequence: CASSTERGYANYGYTF. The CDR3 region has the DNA TGTGCCAGCAGCACAGAGAGGGGATACGCTAACTATGGCTACACCTTC.

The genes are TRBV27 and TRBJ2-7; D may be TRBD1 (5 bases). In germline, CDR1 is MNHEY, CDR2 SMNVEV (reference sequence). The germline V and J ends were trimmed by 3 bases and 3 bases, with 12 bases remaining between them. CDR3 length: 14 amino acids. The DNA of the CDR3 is TGTGCCAGCAGTTTTAAAGGGGCTTACTACGAGCAGTACTTC. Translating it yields CASSFKGAYYEQYF.

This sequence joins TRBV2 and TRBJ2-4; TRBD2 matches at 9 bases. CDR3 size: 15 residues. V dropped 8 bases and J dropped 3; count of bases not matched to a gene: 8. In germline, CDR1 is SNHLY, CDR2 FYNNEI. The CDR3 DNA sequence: TGTGCCAGCTCTAGCGGGGAGGTTGACAAAAACATTCAGTACTTC. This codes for CASSSGEVDKNIQYF.

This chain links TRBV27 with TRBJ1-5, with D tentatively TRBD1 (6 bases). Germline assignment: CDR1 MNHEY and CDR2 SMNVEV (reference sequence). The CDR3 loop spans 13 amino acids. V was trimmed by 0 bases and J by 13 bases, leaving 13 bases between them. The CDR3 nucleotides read TGTGCCAGCAGTTTATCGTTGGGGGCGGGACAGCATTTT. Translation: CASSLSLGAGQHF.

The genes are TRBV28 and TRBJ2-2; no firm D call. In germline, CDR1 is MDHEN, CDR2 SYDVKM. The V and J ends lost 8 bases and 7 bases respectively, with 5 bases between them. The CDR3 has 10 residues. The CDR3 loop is CASGSGELFF. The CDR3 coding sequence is TGTGCCAGCGGCAGCGGGGAGCTGTTTTTT. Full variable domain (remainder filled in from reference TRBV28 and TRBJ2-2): DVKVTQSSRYLVKRTGEKVFLECVQDMDHENMFWYRQDPGLGLRLIYFSYDVKMKEKGDIPEGYSVSREKKERFSLILESASTNQTSMYLCASGSGELFFGEGSRLTVL.

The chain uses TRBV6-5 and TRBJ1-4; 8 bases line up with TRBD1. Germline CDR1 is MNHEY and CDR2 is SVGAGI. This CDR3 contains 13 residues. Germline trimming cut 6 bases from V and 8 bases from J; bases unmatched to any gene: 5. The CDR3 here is CASRDRVSEKLFF. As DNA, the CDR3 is TGTGCCAGCAGGGACAGGGTGTCGGAAAAACTGTTTTTT.

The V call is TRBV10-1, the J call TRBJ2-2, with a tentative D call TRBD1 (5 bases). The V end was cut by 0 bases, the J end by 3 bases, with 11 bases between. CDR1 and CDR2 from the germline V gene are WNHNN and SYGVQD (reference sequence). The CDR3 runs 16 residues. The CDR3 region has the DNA TGCGCCAGCAGTGAGTCGGGGCTACCGGACACCGGGGAGCTGTTTTTT. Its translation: CASSESGLPDTGELFF.

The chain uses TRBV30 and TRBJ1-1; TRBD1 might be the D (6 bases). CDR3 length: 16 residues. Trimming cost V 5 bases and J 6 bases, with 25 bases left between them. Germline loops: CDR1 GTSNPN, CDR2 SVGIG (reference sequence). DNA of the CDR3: TGTGCCTGGGGGGGGGCTACAGTTTCTAGTGTCGCTGAAGCTTTCTTT. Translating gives CAWGGATVSSVAEAFF. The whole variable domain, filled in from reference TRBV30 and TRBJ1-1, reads SQTIHQWPATLVQPVGSPLSLECTVEGTSNPNLYWYRQAAGRGLQLLFYSVGIGQISSEVPQNLSASRPQDRQFILSSKKLLLSDSGFYLCAWGGATVSSVAEAFFGQGTRLTVV.